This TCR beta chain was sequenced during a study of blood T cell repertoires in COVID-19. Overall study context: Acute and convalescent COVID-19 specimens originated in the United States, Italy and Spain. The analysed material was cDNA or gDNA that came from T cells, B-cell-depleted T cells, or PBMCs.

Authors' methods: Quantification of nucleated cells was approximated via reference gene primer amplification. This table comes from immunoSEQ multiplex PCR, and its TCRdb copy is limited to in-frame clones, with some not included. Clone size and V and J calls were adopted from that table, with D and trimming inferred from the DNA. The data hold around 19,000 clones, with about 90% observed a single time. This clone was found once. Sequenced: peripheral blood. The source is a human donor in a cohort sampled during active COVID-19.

The CDR3 is CASSGAGQATGELFF. Here the CDR3 DNA reads TGTGCCAGCAGCGGAGCAGGACAGGCCACCGGGGAGCTGTTTTTT. V is TRBV7-2 and J is TRBJ2-2, with 7 bases identical to TRBD1. CDR1 and CDR2 from the germline V gene are SGHTA and FQGNSA. The length of the CDR3 is 15 residues. The V gene end was trimmed by 5 bases and the J gene end by 4 bases; junction bases not matched to a gene: 7.